One and the same sample provided the 30 T cell receptor beta chains below, sequenced in a study of T-cell memory formation after mild COVID-19. One entry per CDR3 protein results from TCRdb running MiXCR on the 5' RACE reads. This sample has 95,000 to 120,000 distinct CDR3 sequences, with over 20% found just once. The sequencing sample was made of PBMCs or a T cell subset sorted from them (not recorded which). The receptors here all came from a man aged 18-30 years who had mild COVID-19 (a few samples of this study predate the infection). Cell type and time point are not known.

The V and J genes are TRBV6-5 and TRBJ1-2; D not certain. Germline V lookup: CDR1 MNHEY, CDR2 SVGAGI. Between the trimmed V and J ends, which lost 2 bases and 2 bases, there was a span of 6 bases. The CDR3 runs 13 residues. CDR3 amino acids: CASSYEENYGYTF. In DNA form, the CDR3 reads TGTGCCAGCAGTTACGAGGAAAACTATGGCTACACCTTC.

The J gene is TRBJ2-1, the V gene TRBV6-6; tentative D call: TRBD2 (5 bases). Looked up from germline, CDR1 is MNHNY and CDR2 is SVGAGI (reference sequence). The CDR3 loop spans 13 amino acids. Deletions cut 6 bases from V and 7 bases from J, with 13 bases between. The CDR3 DNA is TGTGCCAGCAGCCCCCCCCCGGGGAATGAGCAGTTCTTC. Translating gives CASSPPPGNEQFF.

The chain combines TRBV5-1 with TRBJ2-2; D may correspond to TRBD1 or TRBD2 (5 bases each). The length of the CDR3 is 14 residues. Germline CDR1 SGHRS, CDR2 YFSETQ. Trimming shortened V by 4 bases and J by 5 bases, and 12 bases separated the two germline ends. The CDR3 DNA follows: TGCGCCAGCAGCCCAGCCGGGGCGACCGGGGAGCTGTTTTTT. Translating it yields CASSPAGATGELFF.

Only a few counts were recorded for this clonotype. The chain uses TRBV29-1 and TRBJ2-2; the D gene could be TRBD1 or TRBD2 (5 bases each). Trimming removed 5 bases at V and 2 bases at J, with 12 bases between. Germline V gene lookup returns CDR1 SQVTM and CDR2 ANQGSEA. This CDR3 contains 14 residues. The CDR3 region has the DNA TGCAGCGTTCTTCGGGACGAAAACACCGGGGAGCTGTTTTTT. This gives the protein CSVLRDENTGELFF.

As DNA, the CDR3 is TGTGCCAGTAGTCCCACAGCTTTCCCCTACAATGAGCAGTTCTTC. This encodes CASSPTAFPYNEQFF. The chain has TRBV19 and TRBJ2-1, with D unresolved. Germline CDR1 reads LNHDA; CDR2 reads SQIVND (reference sequence). The germline V and J ends were trimmed by 5 bases and 2 bases, with 13 bases remaining between them. This CDR3 contains 15 residues.

The chain carries TRBV4-1 and TRBJ2-1; 7 bases are a match to TRBD2. V shed 1 base, J shed 1 base, and the junction held 7 bases outside the gene matches. Looked up from germline, CDR1 is MGHRA and CDR2 is YSYEKL. The CDR3 is 17 amino acids. Written as DNA, the CDR3 is TGCGCCAGCAGCCAAGTTGGCGGGGGAGTGTCCTACAATGAGCAGTTCTTC. It encodes CASSQVGGGVSYNEQFF.

The genes are TRBV7-9 and TRBJ1-2, with D possibly matching TRBD1 (5 bases). V was pared by 5 bases and J by 4 bases, with 17 bases between. The germline CDR1 and CDR2 sequences are SEHNR and FQNEAQ (reference sequence). The CDR3 runs to 15 residues. This CDR3 is CASSPRQIAAYGYTF. The CDR3 DNA reads as TGTGCCAGCAGCCCCCGACAGATAGCGGCCTATGGCTACACCTTC.

This clonotype has just a few counts. The V and J genes are TRBV4-3 and TRBJ1-2, with D tentatively TRBD1 (6 bases). Trimming shortened V by 6 bases and J by 1 base, and 18 bases separated the two germline ends. The CDR3 runs to 16 residues. CDR1 is LGHNA, CDR2 YSLEER, per germline. The CDR3 DNA reads TGCGCCAGCAGTCCCGGGACACAACCCCTTAACTATGGCTACACCTTC. The encoded protein is CASSPGTQPLNYGYTF.

This rearrangement joins TRBV6-2 or TRBV6-3 to TRBJ2-1; unclear D gene. V was pared by 2 bases and J by 7 bases, with 9 bases between. This CDR3 spans 13 amino acids. Germline-derived CDR1 and CDR2 are MNHEY and SVGEGT. This CDR3 is CASSYGSKNEQFF. The CDR3 nucleotides are TGTGCCAGCAGTTACGGCAGTAAGAATGAGCAGTTCTTC.

The chain couples TRBV13 to TRBJ1-2; no firm D call. This CDR3 has 13 amino acids. Trimming removed 5 bases at V and 0 bases at J, with 7 bases between. Germline CDR1 and CDR2: PRHDT and FYEKMQ (reference sequence). The CDR3 protein is CASSLSTNYGYTF. The DNA for the CDR3 is TGTGCCAGCAGCCTAAGCACTAACTATGGCTACACCTTC.

The chain uses TRBV7-6 and TRBJ2-5; perhaps TRBD1 as D (5 bases). V was pared by 4 bases and J by 2 bases, with 14 bases between. CDR1 and CDR2 from the germline V gene are SGHVS and FNYEAQ. The CDR3 loop spans 15 amino acids. The CDR3 nucleotides are TGTGCCAGCAGCTCCCTAGGGGTGTGGCAAGAGACCCAGTACTTC. Protein sequence: CASSSLGVWQETQYF.

The table lists this clonotype with many counts. The chain carries TRBV5-1 and TRBJ1-2; the D is unclear. Germline CDR1 and CDR2: SGHRS and YFSETQ. V was clipped by 0 bases and J by 8 bases, with 14 bases between them. This CDR3 spans 14 amino acids. The CDR3 loop reads CASSLVEGVGGYTF. Written as DNA, the CDR3 is TGCGCCAGCAGCTTGGTTGAAGGAGTGGGCGGCTACACCTTC. Complete variable domain (other parts from reference TRBV5-1 and TRBJ1-2): KAGVTQTPRYLIKTRGQQVTLSCSPISGHRSVSWYQQTPGQGLQFLFEYFSETQRNKGNFPGRFSGRQFSNSRSEMNVSTLELGDSALYLCASSLVEGVGGYTFGSGTRLTVV.

This clonotype was picked up a small number of times. The chain carries TRBV4-1 and TRBJ2-7, with TRBD2 matching over 7 bases. The J segment lost 0 bases and the V segment lost 0 bases, leaving 5 bases of the junction unmatched. Germline V gives CDR1 MGHRA, CDR2 YSYEKL. The CDR3 runs 16 residues. CDR3 sequence (DNA): TGCGCCAGCAGCCAAGATGTGGGGGAGGGCTCCTACGAGCAGTACTTC. As protein: CASSQDVGEGSYEQYF.

CDR3 protein: CASSFFRDLALDPTDTQYF. CDR3 nucleotides: TGTGCCAGCAGTTTTTTCCGGGATCTGGCACTAGACCCCACAGATACGCAGTATTTT. This rearrangement joins TRBV12-3 or TRBV12-4 to TRBJ2-3; perhaps TRBD2 as D (5 bases). This CDR3 has 19 residues. Trimming removed 3 bases at V and 2 bases at J, with 24 bases between.

The J gene is TRBJ2-2, the V gene TRBV6-6; unclear D gene. The CDR3 sequence is 13 residues long. V shed 7 bases and J shed 4 bases, with 10 bases lying between them. Per the germline V gene, CDR1 is MNHNY and CDR2 is SVGAGI (reference sequence). DNA of the CDR3: TGTGCCAGCAAAGTCTTCGCCACCGGGGAGCTGTTTTTT. This codes for CASKVFATGELFF.

The CDR3 DNA reads as TGCAGTGCTAGTGTGGGGCTCGGCATGAACACTGAAGCTTTCTTT. Protein sequence: CSASVGLGMNTEAFF. The V call is TRBV20-1, the J call TRBJ1-1, with D tentatively TRBD1 (5 bases). The germline V gene encodes CDR1 DFQATT and CDR2 SNEGSKA (reference sequence). V lost 3 bases, J lost 0 bases, and 14 bases lay in between. This CDR3 has 15 residues.

This clonotype was seen ten or more times. The chain employs TRBV6-5 and TRBJ2-7; D gene unclear. The CDR3 has 13 residues. Germline assignment: CDR1 MNHEY and CDR2 SVGAGI. Trimming stripped 5 bases from V and 6 bases from J, with 14 bases between. The CDR3 is CASSPRIEAEQYV. Written as DNA, the CDR3 is TGTGCCAGCAGTCCGCGGATTGAAGCCGAGCAGTACGTC.

This clonotype was detected a few times. DNA of the CDR3: TGTGCCAGCAGATCCACCGGGGAGCTGTTTTTT. Its translation is CASRSTGELFF. The chain links TRBV12-3 or TRBV12-4 to TRBJ2-2, with D uncertain. V lost 6 bases, J lost 4 bases, and 3 bases lay in between. The CDR3 extends over 11 amino acids.

The rearrangement uses TRBV7-9 and TRBJ1-2; TRBD1 might be the D (5 bases). The V end lost 5 bases, the J end lost 3 bases, and 16 bases lay between the germline ends. The CDR3 is 15 amino acids. Germline CDR1 SEHNR, CDR2 FQNEAQ (reference sequence). CDR3 region: CASSPKVWGDYGYTF. CDR3 DNA: TGTGCCAGCAGCCCAAAGGTGTGGGGGGACTATGGCTACACCTTC. Full variable domain (remainder filled in from reference TRBV7-9 and TRBJ1-2): DTGVSQNPRHKITKRGQNVTFRCDPISEHNRLYWYRQTLGQGPEFLTYFQNEAQLEKSRLLSDRFSAERPKGSFSTLEIQRTEQGDSAMYLCASSPKVWGDYGYTFGSGTRLTVV.

This sequence joins TRBV27 and TRBJ1-1; weak D call: TRBD1 (5 bases). This CDR3 has 14 amino acids. V was clipped by 11 bases and J by 2 bases, with 18 bases between them. Germline V gene data show CDR1 as MNHEY and CDR2 as SMNVEV (reference sequence). DNA of the CDR3: TGTGCCTCCCTTGCGGGGGGAGGAAACACTGAAGCTTTCTTT. Translated: CASLAGGGNTEAFF.

The CDR3 reads CASSSARGLSTYEQYF. CDR3 in DNA: TGCGCCAGCAGTTCAGCACGGGGGCTCTCGACCTACGAGCAGTACTTC. V gene TRBV5-1 combines with J gene TRBJ2-7; D might be TRBD1 or TRBD2, each matching 6 bases. CDR1 is SGHRS, CDR2 YFSETQ, per germline. V shed 5 bases and J shed 2 bases, with 20 bases lying between them. The CDR3 runs 16 residues.

This clonotype has more than one count but fewer than ten. This chain links TRBV9 with TRBJ1-5; D not certain. In germline, CDR1 is SGDLS, CDR2 YYNGEE. Trimming removed 4 bases from V and 5 bases from J, with 16 bases in between. CDR3 size: 15 residues. CDR3 bases: TGTGCCAGCAGCCAAGGCCCCCAGCCTGATCAGCCCCAGCATTTT. It yields the protein CASSQGPQPDQPQHF.

V usage is TRBV9 and J usage is TRBJ1-1, with 8 bases identical to TRBD1. Germline trimming cut 3 bases from V and 6 bases from J; bases unmatched to any gene: 10. Germline assignment: CDR1 SGDLS and CDR2 YYNGEE. This CDR3 is built from 15 residues. The chain's CDR3 is CASSDSDRGLAEAFF. As DNA, the CDR3 is TGTGCCAGCAGCGATTCTGACAGGGGTCTCGCTGAAGCTTTCTTT.

This clonotype was detected ten times or more. The chain links TRBV5-4 to TRBJ2-7, with a possible D match to TRBD1 (5 bases). Trimming stripped 3 bases from V and 5 bases from J, with 9 bases between. CDR1 is SGHNT and CDR2 is YYREEE in the germline V gene (reference sequence). The CDR3 length is 12 residues. The CDR3 loop reads CASSSEGDEQYF. The CDR3 nucleotides are TGTGCCAGCAGCTCGGAAGGGGACGAGCAGTACTTC.

This clonotype was counted ten times or more. The chain joins TRBV11-2 to TRBJ1-2; 12 bases are a match to TRBD1. Germline trimming cut 5 bases from V and 8 bases from J; bases unmatched to any gene: 6. CDR3 length: 14 amino acids. Germline values: CDR1 SGHAT, CDR2 FQNNGV. The CDR3 coding sequence is TGTGCCAGCAGCGGGACAGGGGGCTGGGACGGCTACACCTTC. It yields the protein CASSGTGGWDGYTF.

This clonotype appeared a few times. At one end the junction does not follow the germline gene, possibly because of a read error. V usage is TRBV10-1 and J usage is TRBJ2-1; 7 nucleotides align to TRBD2. The CDR3 length is 16 residues. Germline CDR1 WNHNN, CDR2 SYGVQD (reference sequence). The CDR3 loop reads CASSDRSRGSFNEQFF. CDR3 bases: TGCGCCAGCAGTGATCGGTCGCGGGGGTCCTTCAATGAGCAGTTCTTC.

The genes are TRBV4-2 and TRBJ2-5; D call uncertain. V lost 0 bases and J lost 7, with 21 bases in between. The CDR3 runs to 17 residues. Germline values: CDR1 LGHNA, CDR2 YNFKEQ. DNA of the CDR3: TGTGCCAGCAGCCAAGATATCGAAACTGGGCCCATAGGGACCCAGTACTTC. Its translation is CASSQDIETGPIGTQYF.

The gene calls are TRBV10-3 and TRBJ2-3; D not certain. The germline gives CDR1 ENHRY, CDR2 SYGVKD. This CDR3 has 14 amino acids. Trimming pared 4 bases from V and 6 bases from J, leaving 14 bases between. CDR3 sequence reads: CAISVEPFQDTQYF. The CDR3, as DNA: TGTGCCATCAGTGTGGAGCCGTTCCAGGATACGCAGTATTTT.

This clonotype has only a few counts. This rearrangement joins TRBV15 to TRBJ1-5, with D possibly matching TRBD1 (5 bases). The CDR3 has 15 residues. V was clipped by 0 bases and J by 3 bases, with 9 bases between them. Per germline, CDR1 LNHNV and CDR2 YYDKDF (reference sequence). CDR3 DNA sequence: TGTGCCACCAGCAGAGATAAAGGGGTCAATCAGCCCCAGCATTTT. Protein product: CATSRDKGVNQPQHF.

The chain carries TRBV9 and TRBJ2-5; D is possibly TRBD2 (7 bases). The germline V gene has CDR1 SGDLS and CDR2 YYNGEE. This CDR3 spans 16 amino acids. V lost 0 bases to trimming and J lost 4 bases, with 16 bases between them. This chain's CDR3 is CASSVDVGGPGETQYF. CDR3 coding DNA: TGTGCCAGCAGCGTAGATGTGGGGGGGCCGGGAGAGACCCAGTACTTC.